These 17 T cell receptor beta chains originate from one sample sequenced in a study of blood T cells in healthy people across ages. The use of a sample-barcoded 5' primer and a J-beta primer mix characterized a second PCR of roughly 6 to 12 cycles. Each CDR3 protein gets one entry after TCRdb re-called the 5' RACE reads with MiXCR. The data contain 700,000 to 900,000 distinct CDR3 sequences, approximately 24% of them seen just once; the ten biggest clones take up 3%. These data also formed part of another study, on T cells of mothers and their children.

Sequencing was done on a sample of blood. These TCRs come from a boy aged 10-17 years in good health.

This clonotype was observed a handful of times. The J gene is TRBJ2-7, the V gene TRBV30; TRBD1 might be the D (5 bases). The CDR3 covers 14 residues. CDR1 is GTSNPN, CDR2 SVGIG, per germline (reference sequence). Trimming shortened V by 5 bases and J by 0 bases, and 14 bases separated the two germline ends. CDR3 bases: TGTGCCTGGCAGGGAATACCAAACTCCTACGAGCAGTACTTC. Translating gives CAWQGIPNSYEQYF.

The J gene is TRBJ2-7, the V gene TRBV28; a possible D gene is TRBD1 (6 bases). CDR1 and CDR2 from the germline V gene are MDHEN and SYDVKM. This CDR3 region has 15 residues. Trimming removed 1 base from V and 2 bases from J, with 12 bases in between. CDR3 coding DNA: TGTGCCAGCAGTTTATCCGCGACAGGTACCTACGAGCAGTACTTC. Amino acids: CASSLSATGTYEQYF.

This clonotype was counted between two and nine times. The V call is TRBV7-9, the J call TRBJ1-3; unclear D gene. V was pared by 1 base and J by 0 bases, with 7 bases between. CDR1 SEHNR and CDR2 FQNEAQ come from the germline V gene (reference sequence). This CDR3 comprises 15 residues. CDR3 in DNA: TGTGCCAGCAGCTTAGGTTCAGGCTCTGGAAACACCATATATTTT. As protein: CASSLGSGSGNTIYF.

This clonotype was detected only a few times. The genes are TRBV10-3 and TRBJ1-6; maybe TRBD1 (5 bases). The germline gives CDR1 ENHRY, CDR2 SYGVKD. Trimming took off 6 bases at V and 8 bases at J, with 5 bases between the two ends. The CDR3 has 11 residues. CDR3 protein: CAIRGDSPLHF. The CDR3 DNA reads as TGTGCCATCAGGGGGGATTCACCCCTCCACTTT.

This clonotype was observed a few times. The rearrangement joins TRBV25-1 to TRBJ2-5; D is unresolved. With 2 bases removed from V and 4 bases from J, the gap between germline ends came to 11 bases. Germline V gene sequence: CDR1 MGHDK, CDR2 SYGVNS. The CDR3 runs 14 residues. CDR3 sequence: CASSENGPIETQYF. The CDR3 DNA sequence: TGTGCCAGCAGTGAAAATGGTCCCATAGAGACCCAGTACTTC. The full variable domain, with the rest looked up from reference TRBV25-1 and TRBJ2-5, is EADIYQTPRYLVIGTGKKITLECSQTMGHDKMYWYQQDPGMELHLIHYSYGVNSTEKGDLSSESTVSRIRTEHFPLTLESARPSHTSQYLCASSENGPIETQYFGPGTRLLVL.

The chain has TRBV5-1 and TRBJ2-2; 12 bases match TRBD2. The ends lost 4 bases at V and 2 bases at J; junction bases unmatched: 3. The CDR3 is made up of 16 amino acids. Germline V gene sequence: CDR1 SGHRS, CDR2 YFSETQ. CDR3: CASSPLAGGNTGELFF. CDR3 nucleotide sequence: TGCGCCAGCAGCCCACTAGCGGGGGGCAACACCGGGGAGCTGTTTTTT.

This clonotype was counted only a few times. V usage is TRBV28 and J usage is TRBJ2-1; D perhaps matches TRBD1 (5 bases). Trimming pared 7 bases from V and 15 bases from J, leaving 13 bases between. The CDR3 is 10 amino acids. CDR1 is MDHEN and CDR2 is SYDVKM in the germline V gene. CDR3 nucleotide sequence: TGTGCCAGCATAGGGCAGGGCGGGTTCTTC. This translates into CASIGQGGFF.

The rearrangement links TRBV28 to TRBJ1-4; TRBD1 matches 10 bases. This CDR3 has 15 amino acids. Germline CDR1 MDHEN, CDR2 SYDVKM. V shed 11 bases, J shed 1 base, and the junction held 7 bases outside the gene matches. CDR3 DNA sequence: TGTGCCTCCCGGGACAGGGGAATAACTAATGAAAAACTGTTTTTT. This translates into CASRDRGITNEKLFF.

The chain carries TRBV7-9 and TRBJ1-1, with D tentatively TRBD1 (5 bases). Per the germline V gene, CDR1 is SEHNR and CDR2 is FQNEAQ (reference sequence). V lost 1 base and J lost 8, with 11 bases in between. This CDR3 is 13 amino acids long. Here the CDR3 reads CASSLGETVEAFF. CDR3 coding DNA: TGTGCCAGCAGCTTAGGAGAGACAGTCGAAGCTTTCTTT.

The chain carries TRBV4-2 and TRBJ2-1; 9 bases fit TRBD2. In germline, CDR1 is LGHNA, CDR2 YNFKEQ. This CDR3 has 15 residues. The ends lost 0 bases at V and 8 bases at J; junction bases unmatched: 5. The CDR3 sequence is CASSQEQRGDYEQFF. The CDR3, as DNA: TGTGCCAGCAGCCAAGAACAGCGGGGGGACTATGAGCAGTTCTTC.

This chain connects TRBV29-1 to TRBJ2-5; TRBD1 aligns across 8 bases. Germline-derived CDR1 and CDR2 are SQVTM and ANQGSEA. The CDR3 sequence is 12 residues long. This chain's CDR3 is CSDRGPQETQYF. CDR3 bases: TGCAGTGACAGGGGACCACAAGAGACCCAGTACTTC.

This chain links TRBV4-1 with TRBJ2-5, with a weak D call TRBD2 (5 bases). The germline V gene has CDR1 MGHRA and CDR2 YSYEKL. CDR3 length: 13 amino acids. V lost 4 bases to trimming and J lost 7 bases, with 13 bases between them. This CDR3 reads CASSRLGGGTQYF. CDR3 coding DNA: TGCGCCAGCAGCCGCCTCGGTGGAGGGACCCAGTACTTC.

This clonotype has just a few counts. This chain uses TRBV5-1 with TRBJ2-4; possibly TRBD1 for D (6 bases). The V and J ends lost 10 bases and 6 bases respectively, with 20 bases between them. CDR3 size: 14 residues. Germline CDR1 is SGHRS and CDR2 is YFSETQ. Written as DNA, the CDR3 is TGCGCCTCCAGGGGTAATGGAGCAGTAAACATTCAGTACTTC. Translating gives CASRGNGAVNIQYF.

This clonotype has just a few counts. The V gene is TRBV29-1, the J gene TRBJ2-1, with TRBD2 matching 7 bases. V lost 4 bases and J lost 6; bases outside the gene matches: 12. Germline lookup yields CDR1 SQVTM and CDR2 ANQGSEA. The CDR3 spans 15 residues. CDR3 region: CSVVGQRGLSNEQFF. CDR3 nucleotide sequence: TGCAGCGTTGTTGGGCAGCGGGGTCTAAGCAATGAGCAGTTCTTC.

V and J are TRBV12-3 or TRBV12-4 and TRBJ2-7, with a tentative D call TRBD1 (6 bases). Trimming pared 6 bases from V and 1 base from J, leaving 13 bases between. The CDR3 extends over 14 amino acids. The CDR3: CASSEDRTSYEQYF. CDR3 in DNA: TGTGCCAGCAGCGAGGACAGAACTTCCTACGAGCAGTACTTC.

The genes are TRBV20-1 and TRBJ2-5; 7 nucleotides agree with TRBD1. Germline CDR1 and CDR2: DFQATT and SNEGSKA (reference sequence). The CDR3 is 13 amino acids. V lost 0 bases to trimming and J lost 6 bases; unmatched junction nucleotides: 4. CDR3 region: CSARDQGVKTQYF. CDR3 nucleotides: TGCAGTGCTAGAGACCAGGGGGTGAAGACCCAGTACTTC.

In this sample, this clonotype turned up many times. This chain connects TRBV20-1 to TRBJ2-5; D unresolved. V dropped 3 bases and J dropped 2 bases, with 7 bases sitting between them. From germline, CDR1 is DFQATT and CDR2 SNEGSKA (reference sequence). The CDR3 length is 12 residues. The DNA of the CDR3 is TGCAGTGCTAGTCCTGGGCAAGAGACCCAGTACTTC. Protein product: CSASPGQETQYF.